These 4 T cell receptor beta chains were sequenced from one sample in a study of blood T cells in healthy people across ages. Primed by a sample-barcoded 5' primer and a J-beta primer mix, a second PCR proceeded for about 7 to 11 cycles. Via MiXCR, TCRdb re-called the 5' RACE reads, giving one row per CDR3 protein. The sample consists of roughly 1.9 million distinct CDR3 sequences, 30% to 40% of them appearing once. Sequencing was done on a sample of blood. The receptor source for this set is a human donor in good health.

This clonotype was counted a few times. This chain connects TRBV28 to TRBJ2-1; D possibly corresponds to TRBD2 (6 bases). This CDR3 contains 16 residues. Germline values: CDR1 MDHEN, CDR2 SYDVKM. V lost 4 bases and J lost 3, with 16 bases in between. CDR3 bases: TGTGCCAGCAGTTCGACCGGGACTGCTTTCTACAATGAGCAGTTCTTC. Translating it yields CASSSTGTAFYNEQFF. Full variable domain (remainder filled in from reference TRBV28 and TRBJ2-1): DVKVTQSSRYLVKRTGEKVFLECVQDMDHENMFWYRQDPGLGLRLIYFSYDVKMKEKGDIPEGYSVSREKKERFSLILESASTNQTSMYLCASSSTGTAFYNEQFFGPGTRLTVL.

The rearrangement joins TRBV4-3 to TRBJ1-1; D remains ambiguous. V lost 3 bases and J 3 bases, leaving 14 bases between the germline ends. CDR1 is LGHNA, CDR2 YSLEER, per germline. CDR3 length equals 15 residues. CDR3 bases: TGCGCCAGCAGCCACTCCTTCCAACAGTACACTGAAGCTTTCTTT. Its protein is CASSHSFQQYTEAFF.

The chain couples TRBV15 to TRBJ2-6, with a possible D match to TRBD1 (5 bases). The CDR3 length is 17 residues. The germline V gene encodes CDR1 LNHNV and CDR2 YYDKDF (reference sequence). V dropped 2 bases and J dropped 4 bases, with 15 bases sitting between them. The CDR3 region is CATSRPRRASGANVLTF. In DNA form, the CDR3 reads TGTGCCACCAGCAGACCTCGCAGGGCCTCCGGGGCCAACGTCCTGACTTTC.

The V gene is TRBV5-1, the J gene TRBJ1-2; D gene ambiguous. This CDR3 is built from 14 residues. Looked up from germline, CDR1 is SGHRS and CDR2 is YFSETQ. V lost 0 bases to trimming and J lost 8 bases, with 14 bases between them. The CDR3, as DNA: TGCGCCAGCAGCTTGGAACGGGGTGGGAGCGGCTACACCTTC. Protein sequence: CASSLERGGSGYTF.